One sample yielded the 30 T cell receptor beta chains listed below, sequenced in a study of CD4+ T cells in melanoma. Repertoires were generated with immunoSEQ multiplex PCR, while TCRdb's copy carries only in-frame clones and drops some. The sample records 10,000 or so clones, about 63% being singletons. Sequenced sample: cells from a culture (not recorded whether cultured in vitro). These receptors were taken from a human donor with melanoma.

This chain links TRBV7-3 with TRBJ2-5; 10 bases are a match to TRBD2. Germline V gives CDR1 SGHTA, CDR2 FQGTGA. CDR3 length: 18 residues. V lost 5 bases, J lost 0 bases, and 12 bases stayed unmatched. CDR3 sequence: CASSPGASGSSYQETQYF. CDR3 DNA: TGTGCCAGCAGCCCAGGGGCTAGCGGGAGTTCATACCAAGAGACCCAGTACTTC.

CDR3 nucleotides: TGTGCCAGCAGCCGCTCGCGGGGCAATCAGCCCCAGCATTTT. It translates to CASSRSRGNQPQHF. J is TRBJ1-5 and V is TRBV6-5; D ambiguous. V was clipped by 6 bases and J by 2 bases, with 11 bases between them. The CDR3 has 14 amino acids. The germline CDR1 and CDR2 sequences are MNHEY and SVGAGI.

V usage is TRBV6-1 and J usage is TRBJ1-1; unclear D gene. The germline V and J ends were trimmed by 2 bases and 2 bases, with 12 bases remaining between them. Germline V lookup: CDR1 MNHNS, CDR2 SASEGT. CDR3 size: 15 residues. The CDR3: CASSERVTSNTEAFF. CDR3 nucleotide sequence: TGTGCCAGCAGTGAACGGGTTACATCTAACACTGAAGCTTTCTTT.

This clone has just a few counts. V usage is TRBV7-9 and J usage is TRBJ1-2; D remains ambiguous. Germline CDR1 is SEHNR and CDR2 is FQNEAQ (reference sequence). V gave up 2 bases and J gave up 6 bases, with 13 bases separating them. There are 14 residues in the CDR3. The CDR3 nucleotides read TGTGCCAGCAGCTTAAGGCGTGGTGAAGATGGCTACACCTTC. Encoded protein: CASSLRRGEDGYTF.

The chain employs TRBV5-8 and TRBJ1-6; D is possibly TRBD1 (6 bases). The ends were cut back, 4 bases at V and 8 bases at J, with 13 bases in the middle. There are 14 residues in the CDR3. Germline lookup yields CDR1 SGHTS and CDR2 YDEGEE. The CDR3 reads CASSRDRLYSPLHF. The CDR3 DNA reads as TGTGCCAGCAGCCGCGACAGGTTATATTCACCCCTCCACTTT.

The chain couples TRBV5-1 to TRBJ1-1, with D possibly being TRBD1 (5 bases). The CDR3 is 15 amino acids. The V end was cut by 2 bases, the J end by 4 bases, with 15 bases between. The germline V gene encodes CDR1 SGHRS and CDR2 YFSETQ. The chain's CDR3 is CASSFGGVASTEAFF. The CDR3 nucleotides are TGCGCCAGCAGCTTCGGGGGGGTAGCCTCCACTGAAGCTTTCTTT.

V usage is TRBV18 and J usage is TRBJ1-1; tentatively, D is TRBD1 (5 bases). Germline values: CDR1 KGHSH, CDR2 LQKENI. This CDR3 comprises 14 residues. Between the trimmed V and J ends, which lost 3 bases and 0 bases, there was a span of 8 bases. This chain's CDR3 is CASSPQGMNTEAFF. The CDR3 region has the DNA TGTGCCAGCTCACCCCAGGGAATGAACACTGAAGCTTTCTTT.

This chain connects TRBV6-5 to TRBJ1-1; no firm D call. Germline V lookup: CDR1 MNHEY, CDR2 SVGAGI. V was shortened by 3 bases and J by 4 bases, with 12 bases between the two germline ends. The CDR3 totals 14 residues. The CDR3 DNA reads TGTGCCAGCAGTTATTTCGACACCCGCACTGAAGCTTTCTTT. Amino acids: CASSYFDTRTEAFF.

Relative to its sample, this clone is medium-sized. V gene TRBV7-9 combines with J gene TRBJ1-6; D remains unclear. This CDR3 contains 15 residues. Germline loops: CDR1 SEHNR, CDR2 FQNEAQ (reference sequence). With 5 bases removed from V and 0 bases from J, the gap between germline ends came to 8 bases. Written as DNA, the CDR3 is TGTGCCAGCAGCCCAAGAAGCTCCTATAATTCACCCCTCCACTTT. Translating it yields CASSPRSSYNSPLHF.

In this sample, this clone turned up a few times. V gene TRBV4-1 combines with J gene TRBJ1-2; TRBD1 might be the D (5 bases). There are 18 residues in the CDR3. Germline V gives CDR1 MGHRA, CDR2 YSYEKL. V dropped 1 base and J dropped 5 bases, with 23 bases sitting between them. CDR3 sequence: CASSQGWGGDWMRYGYTF. DNA for the CDR3: TGCGCCAGCAGCCAAGGATGGGGGGGAGATTGGATGCGGTATGGCTACACCTTC.

This clone has more than one count but fewer than ten. This chain uses TRBV15 with TRBJ1-3; D call uncertain. The V end was cut by 1 base, the J end by 0 bases, with 7 bases between. This CDR3 contains 15 residues. Per germline, CDR1 LNHNV and CDR2 YYDKDF (reference sequence). Written as DNA, the CDR3 is TGTGCCACCAGCAGAGGACGGAACTCTGGAAACACCATATATTTT. This encodes CATSRGRNSGNTIYF.

This chain joins TRBV5-8 and TRBJ1-5, with 7 bases aligning to TRBD1. Losses at the gene ends were 3 bases for V and 9 bases for J; bases not matched to a gene: 9. CDR1 and CDR2 (germline): SGHTS, YDEGEE. This CDR3 has 14 residues. CDR3: CASSSRTGVGPQHF. The CDR3 nucleotides are TGTGCCAGCAGCTCCCGGACAGGCGTCGGGCCCCAGCATTTT.

The DNA for the CDR3 is TGCGCCAGCAGCTTGGTGGGGGACAGACGGTTCGAGCAGTACTTC. Protein sequence: CASSLVGDRRFEQYF. V gene TRBV5-1 combines with J gene TRBJ2-7; 7 positions match TRBD1. Germline CDR1 is SGHRS and CDR2 is YFSETQ. J lost 6 bases, V lost 0 bases, and 9 bases had no gene match. The CDR3 length is 15 residues.

CDR3 in DNA: TGTGCCAGCAGCTTATGGTCCCAGGCCGGGGAGCTGTTTTTT. Protein product: CASSLWSQAGELFF. V is TRBV11-2 and J is TRBJ2-2; D ambiguous. Trimming removed 2 bases at V and 6 bases at J, with 10 bases between. Germline V CDR1 and CDR2: SGHAT, FQNNGV. The CDR3 runs to 14 residues. Variable domain in full (rest from reference TRBV11-2 and TRBJ2-2): EAGVAQSPRYKIIEKRQSVAFWCNPISGHATLYWYQQILGQGPKLLIQFQNNGVVDDSQLPKDRFSAERLKGVDSTLKIQPAKLEDSAVYLCASSLWSQAGELFFGEGSRLTVL.

This sequence joins TRBV6-5 and TRBJ1-1; D is perhaps TRBD1 (5 bases). Trimming cost V 8 bases and J 4 bases, with 14 bases left between them. Germline assignment: CDR1 MNHEY and CDR2 SVGAGI. This CDR3 has 13 amino acids. CDR3 nucleotide sequence: TGTGCCAGCCAATTTATTAGGGGCACTGAAGCTTTCTTT. Its protein is CASQFIRGTEAFF.

The chain links TRBV11-2 to TRBJ1-2; D is possibly TRBD1 (6 bases). Germline CDR1 is SGHAT and CDR2 is FQNNGV. Between the trimmed V and J ends, which lost 1 base and 8 bases, there was a span of 8 bases. The CDR3 is 12 amino acids. CDR3 bases: TGTGCCAGCAGCTTAGGGGGGCTGGGCTACACCTTC. It translates to CASSLGGLGYTF.

The rearrangement joins TRBV18 to TRBJ1-1, with unresolved D. The CDR3 runs 11 residues. CDR1 KGHSH and CDR2 LQKENI come from the germline V gene. V was pared by 6 bases and J by 8 bases, with 10 bases between. CDR3 sequence (DNA): TGTGCCAGCTCTTGGACGGAAGAAGCTTTCTTT. Translation: CASSWTEEAFF. Based on the CDR3 plus reference TRBV18 and TRBJ1-1, the full variable domain is NAGVMQNPRHLVRRRGQEARLRCSPMKGHSHVYWYRQLPEEGLKFMVYLQKENIIDESGMPKERFSAEFPKEGPSILRIQQVVRGDSAAYFCASSWTEEAFFGQGTRLTVV.

The chain recombines TRBV5-1 with TRBJ2-7; possibly TRBD1 or TRBD2 for D (5 bases each). V shed 5 bases and J shed 3 bases, with 21 bases lying between them. Per the germline V gene, CDR1 is SGHRS and CDR2 is YFSETQ. This CDR3 has 16 amino acids. The CDR3 DNA reads as TGCGCCAGCAGAAACTCAATCGACAGCGGTCTCTACGAGCAGTACTTC. It encodes CASRNSIDSGLYEQYF.

The sample holds a few counts of this clone. The chain has TRBV19 and TRBJ1-6; no firm D call. This CDR3 region has 13 residues. Germline lookup yields CDR1 LNHDA and CDR2 SQIVND (reference sequence). V lost 6 bases, J lost 0 bases, and 3 bases lay in between. The CDR3 DNA reads as TGTGCCAGTAGGAGCTCCTATAATTCACCCCTCCACTTT. Its protein product is CASRSSYNSPLHF.

The chain links TRBV25-1 to TRBJ1-1; TRBD1 agrees at 8 bases. CDR1 is MGHDK, CDR2 SYGVNS, per germline. Germline trimming cut 5 bases from V and 6 bases from J; bases unmatched to any gene: 11. The CDR3 is 15 amino acids. In DNA form, the CDR3 reads TGTGCCAGCAGTTCAGGGGGCATACGACTCGCTGAAGCTTTCTTT. It is translated as CASSSGGIRLAEAFF. Filled out from reference TRBV25-1 and TRBJ1-1, the complete variable domain reads EADIYQTPRYLVIGTGKKITLECSQTMGHDKMYWYQQDPGMELHLIHYSYGVNSTEKGDLSSESTVSRIRTEHFPLTLESARPSHTSQYLCASSSGGIRLAEAFFGQGTRLTVV.

This chain connects TRBV10-3 to TRBJ1-3; D uncertain. Trimming removed 9 bases at V and 0 bases at J, with 12 bases between. In germline, CDR1 is ENHRY, CDR2 SYGVKD. The CDR3 has 14 residues. The CDR3: CAIRSGDSGNTIYF. CDR3 sequence (DNA): TGTGCCATACGATCAGGCGACTCTGGAAACACCATATATTTT.

This chain connects TRBV19 to TRBJ1-1; 8 bases map to TRBD1. Germline V CDR1 and CDR2: LNHDA, SQIVND (reference sequence). This CDR3 has 18 residues. V shed 0 bases and J 5 bases; nucleotides not matched to a gene: 14. In DNA form, the CDR3 reads TGTGCCAGTAGTATAGAGGGACAGGCTTGGCTGCTGGGGACTGAAGCTTTCTTT. As protein: CASSIEGQAWLLGTEAFF.

The gene calls are TRBV30 and TRBJ2-3; maybe TRBD2 (5 bases). The CDR3 runs 15 residues. Trimming cost V 3 bases and J 2 bases, with 15 bases left between them. Germline V gene data show CDR1 as GTSNPN and CDR2 as SVGIG (reference sequence). The CDR3 nucleotides are TGTGCCTGGAGAGACGCCCGGGGTTACACAGATACGCAGTATTTT. Its translation: CAWRDARGYTDTQYF.

This clone was observed a handful of times. J is TRBJ2-5 and V is TRBV6-5; 7 nucleotides match TRBD2. The V and J ends lost 6 bases and 4 bases, in that order; junction bases with no gene match: 5. Germline CDR1 and CDR2: MNHEY and SVGAGI. The CDR3 extends over 13 amino acids. The CDR3 bases are TGTGCCAGCAGCATGGGAGGGAGAGAGACCCAGTACTTC. Its protein is CASSMGGRETQYF.

The chain joins TRBV5-1 to TRBJ2-5; 13 bases align to TRBD2. Germline V gene sequence: CDR1 SGHRS, CDR2 YFSETQ. The CDR3 is made up of 20 amino acids. With 4 bases clipped from V and 0 bases from J, the junction kept 15 bases outside the gene matches. The CDR3 here is CASSRESTILAGGHQETQYF. The CDR3 bases are TGCGCCAGCAGCCGAGAATCCACTATACTAGCGGGGGGGCACCAAGAGACCCAGTACTTC.

A single count supports this clone. The chain has TRBV15 and TRBJ2-5, with TRBD2 matching 11 bases. The CDR3 is 16 amino acids. V shed 0 bases, J shed 4 bases, and the junction held 4 bases outside the gene matches. The germline CDR1 and CDR2 sequences are LNHNV and YYDKDF (reference sequence). CDR3 DNA: TGTGCCACCAGCAGAGAGAAGACTAGCGGGGCAGAGACCCAGTACTTC. This translates into CATSREKTSGAETQYF.

The chain employs TRBV19 and TRBJ2-7; no reliable D call. The CDR3 is 14 residues long. Germline V gene data show CDR1 as LNHDA and CDR2 as SQIVND (reference sequence). V lost 3 bases to trimming and J lost 3 bases, with 12 bases between them. CDR3 protein: CASSMGHLDYEQYF. Written as DNA, the CDR3 is TGTGCCAGTAGTATGGGCCATTTGGACTACGAGCAGTACTTC.

This chain links TRBV9 with TRBJ2-2; D could derive from TRBD1 or TRBD2 (5 bases each). The V gene's germline CDR1 is SGDLS and CDR2 YYNGEE. Trimming took off 6 bases at V and 3 bases at J, with 12 bases between the two ends. CDR3 size: 14 residues. CDR3 sequence reads: CASTPLGHTGELFF. CDR3 coding DNA: TGTGCCAGCACCCCATTGGGACACACCGGGGAGCTGTTTTTT. Using reference TRBV9 and TRBJ2-2 for the parts outside the CDR3, the full variable domain is DSGVTQTPKHLITATGQRVTLRCSPRSGDLSVYWYQQSLDQGLQFLIQYYNGEERAKGNILERFSAQQFPDLHSELNLSSLELGDSALYFCASTPLGHTGELFFGEGSRLTVL.

This clone has just one count. The chain carries TRBV6-1 and TRBJ2-7; 9 positions agree with TRBD1. V was clipped by 6 bases and J by 4 bases; unmatched bases: 10. The CDR3 extends over 15 amino acids. Germline-derived CDR1 and CDR2 are MNHNS and SASEGT. The CDR3 reads CASRDTGGRSYEQYF. CDR3 bases: TGTGCCAGCAGGGACACAGGGGGCAGGAGTTACGAGCAGTACTTC.

The J gene is TRBJ2-3, the V gene TRBV10-3; 8 bases line up with TRBD2. Germline V lookup: CDR1 ENHRY, CDR2 SYGVKD. The junction had 18 bases not matched to a gene; V was cut back by 10 bases and J by 6 bases. The CDR3 covers 16 residues. CDR3 residues: CATRGWGLGGSDTQYF. The DNA of the CDR3 is TGTGCCACCCGCGGGTGGGGACTAGGAGGTTCGGATACGCAGTATTTT.